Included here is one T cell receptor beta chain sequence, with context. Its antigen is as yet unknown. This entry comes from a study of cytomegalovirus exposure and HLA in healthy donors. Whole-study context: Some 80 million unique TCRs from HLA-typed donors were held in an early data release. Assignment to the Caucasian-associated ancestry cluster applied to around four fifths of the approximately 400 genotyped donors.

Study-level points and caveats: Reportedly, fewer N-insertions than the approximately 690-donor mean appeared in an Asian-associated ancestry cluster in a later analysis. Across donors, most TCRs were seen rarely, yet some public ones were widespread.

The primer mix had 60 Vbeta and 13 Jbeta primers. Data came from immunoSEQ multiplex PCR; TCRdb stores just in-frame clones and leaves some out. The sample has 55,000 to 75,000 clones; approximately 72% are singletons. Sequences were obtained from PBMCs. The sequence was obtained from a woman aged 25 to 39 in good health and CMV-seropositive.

The CDR3 DNA sequence: TGTGCCAGCAGCTCTTACTCCCAGGGTTACACCGGGGAGCTGTTTTTT. It encodes CASSSYSQGYTGELFF. The chain recombines TRBV5-4 with TRBJ2-2; a possible D gene is TRBD1 (5 bases). CDR1 and CDR2 (germline): SGHNT, YYREEE (reference sequence). V gave up 3 bases and J gave up 3 bases, with 15 bases separating them. The CDR3 sequence is 16 residues long.